What follows describes a single TCR beta chain. The target antigen is unknown. The data are from a study of Ad26.COV2.S vaccination and SARS-CoV-2 variants. Trimming pared 7 bases from V and 6 bases from J, leaving 15 bases between. The germline V gene encodes CDR1 MNHEY and CDR2 SVGAGI. This CDR3 is 13 amino acids long. Study observations and caveats: Comparable non-spike TCR breadth was observed in vaccine and placebo recipients. Following vaccination, spike-specific CD8+ and CD4+ T cell responses reportedly exhibited substantial breadth. Estimates derived from TCR breadth and depth analyses may have underestimated total T cell responses. The placebo group had lower spike-specific TCR breadth than the vaccine recipients did.

Method: immunoSEQ multiplex PCR; TCRdb's copy keeps in-frame clones and lacks some. In the table there are approximately 340,000 clones, 92% of which are singletons. The chain carries TRBV6-5 and TRBJ1-2, with unresolved D. The material sequenced was peripheral blood, taken after recovery from COVID-19. The TCR comes from a human donor who had recovered from COVID-19. The CDR3 sequence: CASIYTGANGYTF. CDR3 nucleotide sequence: TGTGCCAGCATTTATACCGGAGCTAATGGCTACACCTTC.